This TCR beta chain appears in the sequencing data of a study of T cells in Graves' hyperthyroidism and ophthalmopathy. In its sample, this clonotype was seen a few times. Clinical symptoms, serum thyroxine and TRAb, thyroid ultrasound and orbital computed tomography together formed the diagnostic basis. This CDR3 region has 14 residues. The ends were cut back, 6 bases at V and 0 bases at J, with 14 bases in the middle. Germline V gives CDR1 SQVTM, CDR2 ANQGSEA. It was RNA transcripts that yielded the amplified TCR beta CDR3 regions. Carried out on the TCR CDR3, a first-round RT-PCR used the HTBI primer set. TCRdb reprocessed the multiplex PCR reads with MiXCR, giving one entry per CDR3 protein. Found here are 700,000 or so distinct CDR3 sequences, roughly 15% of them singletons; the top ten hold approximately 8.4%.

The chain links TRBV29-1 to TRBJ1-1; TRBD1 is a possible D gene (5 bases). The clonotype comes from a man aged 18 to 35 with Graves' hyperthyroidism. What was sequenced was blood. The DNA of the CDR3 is TGCAGCGTGGGGGGACGCAAGCTGAACACTGAAGCTTTCTTT. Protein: CSVGGRKLNTEAFF.